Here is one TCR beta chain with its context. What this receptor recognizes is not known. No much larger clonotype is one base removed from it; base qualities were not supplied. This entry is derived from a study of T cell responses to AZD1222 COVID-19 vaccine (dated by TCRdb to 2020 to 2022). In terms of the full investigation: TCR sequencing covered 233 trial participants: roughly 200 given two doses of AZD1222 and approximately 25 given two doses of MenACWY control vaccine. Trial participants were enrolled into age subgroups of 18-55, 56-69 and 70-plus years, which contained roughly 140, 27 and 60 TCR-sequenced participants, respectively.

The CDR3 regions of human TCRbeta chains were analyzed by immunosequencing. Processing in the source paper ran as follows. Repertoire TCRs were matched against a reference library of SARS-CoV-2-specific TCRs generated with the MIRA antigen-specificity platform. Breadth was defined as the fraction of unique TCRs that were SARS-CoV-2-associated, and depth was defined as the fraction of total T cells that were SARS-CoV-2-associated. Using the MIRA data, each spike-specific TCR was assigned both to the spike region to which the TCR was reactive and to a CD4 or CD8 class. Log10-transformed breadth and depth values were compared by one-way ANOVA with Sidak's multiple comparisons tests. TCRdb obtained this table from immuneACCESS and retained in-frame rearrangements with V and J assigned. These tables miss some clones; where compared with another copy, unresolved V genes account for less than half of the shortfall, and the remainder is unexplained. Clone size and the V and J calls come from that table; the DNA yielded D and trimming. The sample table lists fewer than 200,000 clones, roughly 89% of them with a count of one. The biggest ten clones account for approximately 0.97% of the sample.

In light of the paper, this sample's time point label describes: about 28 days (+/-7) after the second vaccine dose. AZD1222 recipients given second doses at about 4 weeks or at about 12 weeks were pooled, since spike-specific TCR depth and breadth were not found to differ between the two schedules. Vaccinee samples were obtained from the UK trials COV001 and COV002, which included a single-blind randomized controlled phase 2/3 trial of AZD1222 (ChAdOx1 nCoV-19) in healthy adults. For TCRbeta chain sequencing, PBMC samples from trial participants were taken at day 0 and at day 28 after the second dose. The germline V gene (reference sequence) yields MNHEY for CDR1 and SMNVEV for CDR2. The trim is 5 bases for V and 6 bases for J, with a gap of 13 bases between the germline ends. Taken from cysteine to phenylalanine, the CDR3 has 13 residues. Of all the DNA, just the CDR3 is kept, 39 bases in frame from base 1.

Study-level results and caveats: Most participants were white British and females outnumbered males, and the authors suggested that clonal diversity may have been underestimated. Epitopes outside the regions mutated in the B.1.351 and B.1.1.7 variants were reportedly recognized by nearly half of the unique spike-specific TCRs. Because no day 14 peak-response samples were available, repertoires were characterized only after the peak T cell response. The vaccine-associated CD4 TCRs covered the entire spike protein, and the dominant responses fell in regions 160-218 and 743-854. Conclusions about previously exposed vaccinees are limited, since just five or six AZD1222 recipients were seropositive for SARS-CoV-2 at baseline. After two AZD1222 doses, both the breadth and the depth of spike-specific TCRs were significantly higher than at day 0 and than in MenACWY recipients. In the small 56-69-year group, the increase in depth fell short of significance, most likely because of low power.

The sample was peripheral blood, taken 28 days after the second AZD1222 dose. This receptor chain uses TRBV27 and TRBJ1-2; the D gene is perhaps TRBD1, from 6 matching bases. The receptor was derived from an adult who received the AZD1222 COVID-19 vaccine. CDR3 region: CASSLLGGDGYTF. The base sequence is TGTGCCAGCAGTCTCCTAGGGGGAGATGGCTACACCTTC.